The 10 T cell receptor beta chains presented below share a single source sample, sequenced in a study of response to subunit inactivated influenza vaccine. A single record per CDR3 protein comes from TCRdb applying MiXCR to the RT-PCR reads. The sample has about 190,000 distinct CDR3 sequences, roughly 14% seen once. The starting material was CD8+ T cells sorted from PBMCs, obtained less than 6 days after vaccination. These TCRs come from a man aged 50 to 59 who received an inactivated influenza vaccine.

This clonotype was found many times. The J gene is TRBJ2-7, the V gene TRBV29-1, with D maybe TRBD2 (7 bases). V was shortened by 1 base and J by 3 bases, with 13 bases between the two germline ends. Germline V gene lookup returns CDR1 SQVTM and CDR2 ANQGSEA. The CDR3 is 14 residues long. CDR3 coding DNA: TGCAGCGTTGAAGTACAGGGAGGGAACTACGAGCAGTACTTC. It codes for CSVEVQGGNYEQYF.

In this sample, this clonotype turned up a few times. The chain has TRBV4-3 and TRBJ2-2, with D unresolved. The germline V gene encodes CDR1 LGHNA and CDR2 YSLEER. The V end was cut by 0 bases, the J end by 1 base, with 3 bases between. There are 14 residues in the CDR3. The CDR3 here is CASSQEKNTGELFF. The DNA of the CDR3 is TGCGCCAGCAGCCAAGAGAAGAACACCGGGGAGCTGTTTTTT.

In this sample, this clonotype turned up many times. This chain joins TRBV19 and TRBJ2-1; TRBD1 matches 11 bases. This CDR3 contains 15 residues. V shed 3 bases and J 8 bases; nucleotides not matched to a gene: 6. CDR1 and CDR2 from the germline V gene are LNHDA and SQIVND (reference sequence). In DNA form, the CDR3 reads TGTGCCAGTAGTATCTTTGGACAGGGGGCCTATGAGCAGTTCTTC. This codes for CASSIFGQGAYEQFF.

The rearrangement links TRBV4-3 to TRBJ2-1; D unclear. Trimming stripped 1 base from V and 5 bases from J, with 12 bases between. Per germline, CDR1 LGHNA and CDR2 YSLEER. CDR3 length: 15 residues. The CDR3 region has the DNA TGCGCCAGCAGCCAAGCATCCGGGTTTAACAATGAGCAGTTCTTC. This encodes CASSQASGFNNEQFF.

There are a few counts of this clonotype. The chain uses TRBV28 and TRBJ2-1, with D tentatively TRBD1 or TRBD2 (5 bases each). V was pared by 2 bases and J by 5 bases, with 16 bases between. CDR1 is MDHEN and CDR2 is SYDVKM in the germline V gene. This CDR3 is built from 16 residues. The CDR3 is CASSLLGGASHNEQFF. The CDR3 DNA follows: TGTGCCAGCAGTTTACTTGGGGGAGCTTCCCACAATGAGCAGTTCTTC.

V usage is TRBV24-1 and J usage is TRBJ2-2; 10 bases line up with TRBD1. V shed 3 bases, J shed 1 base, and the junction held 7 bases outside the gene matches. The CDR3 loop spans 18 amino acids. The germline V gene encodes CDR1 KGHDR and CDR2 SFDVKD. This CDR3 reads CATSDIPGQGRNTGELFF. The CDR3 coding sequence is TGTGCCACCAGTGATATTCCGGGACAGGGGAGGAACACCGGGGAGCTGTTTTTT.

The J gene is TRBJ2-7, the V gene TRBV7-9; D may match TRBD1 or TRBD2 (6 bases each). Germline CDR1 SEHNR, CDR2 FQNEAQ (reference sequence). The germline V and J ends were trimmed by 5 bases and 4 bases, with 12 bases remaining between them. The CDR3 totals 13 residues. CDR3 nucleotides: TGTGCCAGCAGCCCGGGGGCCCCATACGAGCAGTACTTC. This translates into CASSPGAPYEQYF.

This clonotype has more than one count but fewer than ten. CDR3 DNA sequence: TGTGCCAGCAGTCTCATTGCCTTCGGGGGGACGGACGAGCAGTACTTC. Residues: CASSLIAFGGTDEQYF. This chain links TRBV27 with TRBJ2-7; 7 positions match TRBD2. V shed 5 bases, J shed 5 bases, and the junction held 15 bases outside the gene matches. CDR3 size: 16 residues. Germline loops: CDR1 MNHEY, CDR2 SMNVEV (reference sequence).

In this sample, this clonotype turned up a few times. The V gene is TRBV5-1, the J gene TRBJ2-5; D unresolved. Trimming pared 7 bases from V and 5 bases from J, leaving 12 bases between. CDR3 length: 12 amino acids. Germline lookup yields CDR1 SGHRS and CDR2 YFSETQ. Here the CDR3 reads CASSYAGETQYF. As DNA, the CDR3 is TGCGCCAGCTCTTATGCTGGGGAGACCCAGTACTTC.

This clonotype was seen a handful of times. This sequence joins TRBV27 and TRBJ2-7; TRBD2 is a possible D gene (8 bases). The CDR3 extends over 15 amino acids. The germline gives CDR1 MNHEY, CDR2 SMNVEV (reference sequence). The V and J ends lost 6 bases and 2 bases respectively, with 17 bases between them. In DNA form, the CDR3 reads TGTGCCAGCAGCCTAGGGGGCGGGAGGACCTACGAGCAGTACTTC. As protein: CASSLGGGRTYEQYF.